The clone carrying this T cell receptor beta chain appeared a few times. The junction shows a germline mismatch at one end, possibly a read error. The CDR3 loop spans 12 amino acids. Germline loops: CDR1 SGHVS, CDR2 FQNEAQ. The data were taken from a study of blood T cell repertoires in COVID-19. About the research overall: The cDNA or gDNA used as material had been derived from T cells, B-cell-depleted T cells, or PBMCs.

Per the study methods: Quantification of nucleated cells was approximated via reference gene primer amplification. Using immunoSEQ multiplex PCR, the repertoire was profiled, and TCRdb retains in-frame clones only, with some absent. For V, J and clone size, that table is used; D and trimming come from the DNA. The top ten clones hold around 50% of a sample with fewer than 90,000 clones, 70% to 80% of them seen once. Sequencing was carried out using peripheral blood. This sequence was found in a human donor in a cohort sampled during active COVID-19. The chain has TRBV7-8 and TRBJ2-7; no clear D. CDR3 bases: TGTGCCAGCAGCTTAGAAGGCGCGGCCCCTAACTTC. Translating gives CASSLEGAAPNF.